The 26 T cell receptor beta chains below come from one sample, sequenced in a study of blood T cell repertoires in COVID-19. Clones were read by immunoSEQ multiplex PCR, and TCRdb kept only the in-frame ones, dropping some. Of about 200,000 clones listed, around nine tenths were seen once; the top ten hold more than 0.7%. Sequencing used peripheral blood. Receptor source: a man aged 60-69 years with COVID-19, enrolled during active disease.

This chain links TRBV28 with TRBJ2-3, with TRBD2 matching over 10 bases. CDR1 is MDHEN and CDR2 is SYDVKM in the germline V gene. The V segment lost 3 bases and the J segment 4 bases; nucleotides outside the gene matches: 10. There are 17 residues in the CDR3. CDR3 loop: CASSLVAGGLGADTQYF. CDR3 coding DNA: TGTGCCAGCAGTTTGGTAGCGGGAGGACTTGGGGCAGATACGCAGTATTTT.

The chain combines TRBV18 with TRBJ2-1; tentatively, D is TRBD1 (5 bases). The CDR3 runs 16 residues. The ends were cut back, 4 bases at V and 4 bases at J, with 17 bases in the middle. Germline V gene data show CDR1 as KGHSH and CDR2 as LQKENI. The CDR3 DNA reads as TGTGCCAGCTCACTCAGGGCCCTGCAGGTATACAATGAGCAGTTCTTC. It codes for CASSLRALQVYNEQFF.

The chain uses TRBV12-3 or TRBV12-4 and TRBJ2-1, with D possibly matching TRBD2 (7 bases). V lost 7 bases and J lost 7, with 11 bases in between. This CDR3 has 12 amino acids. The CDR3 is CASTRGRNEQFF. DNA of the CDR3: TGTGCCAGCACGCGGGGGCGAAATGAGCAGTTCTTC.

This clone was seen only once. J is TRBJ2-3 and V is TRBV10-3, with D possibly being TRBD2 (6 bases). The CDR3 covers 16 residues. Germline loops: CDR1 ENHRY, CDR2 SYGVKD. V lost 3 bases to trimming and J lost 0 bases, with 13 bases between them. The CDR3 nucleotides read TGTGCCATCAGTGATATAAAGGGACTTAGCACAGATACGCAGTATTTT. This codes for CAISDIKGLSTDTQYF.

CDR3 sequence: CASSLGAPNEQFF. As DNA, the CDR3 is TGTGCCAGCAGCTTAGGAGCCCCCAATGAGCAGTTCTTC. This chain links TRBV11-2 with TRBJ2-1; D remains unclear. V dropped 1 base and J dropped 6 bases, with 7 bases sitting between them. This CDR3 has 13 residues. Germline V gene lookup returns CDR1 SGHAT and CDR2 FQNNGV. The whole variable domain, remainder taken from reference TRBV11-2 and TRBJ2-1, is EAGVAQSPRYKIIEKRQSVAFWCNPISGHATLYWYQQILGQGPKLLIQFQNNGVVDDSQLPKDRFSAERLKGVDSTLKIQPAKLEDSAVYLCASSLGAPNEQFFGPGTRLTVL.

J is TRBJ1-2 and V is TRBV2; D is perhaps TRBD1 (6 bases). Germline V gives CDR1 SNHLY, CDR2 FYNNEI. V lost 3 bases, J lost 3 bases, and 20 bases lay in between. The CDR3 totals 17 residues. The CDR3 protein is CASSDQTTNREHYGYTF. DNA of the CDR3: TGTGCCAGCAGTGACCAGACCACGAACAGGGAACACTATGGCTACACCTTC.

The genes are TRBV6-1 and TRBJ2-7; no reliable D call. The CDR3 loop spans 14 amino acids. CDR1 and CDR2 (germline): MNHNS, SASEGT. Trimming stripped 3 bases from V and 0 bases from J, with 9 bases between. The CDR3: CASSDPGTSYEQYF. CDR3 bases: TGTGCCAGCAGTGATCCAGGTACCTCCTACGAGCAGTACTTC.

The genes are TRBV19 and TRBJ1-1; 9 bases line up with TRBD1. Trimming removed 7 bases from V and 4 bases from J; junction bases left unmatched: 10. Germline V gene lookup returns CDR1 LNHDA and CDR2 SQIVND (reference sequence). This CDR3 has 15 amino acids. CDR3: CASTTDRGLSTEAFF. CDR3 bases: TGTGCCAGTACCACGGACAGGGGCTTGAGCACTGAAGCTTTCTTT. Variable domain in full (rest from reference TRBV19 and TRBJ1-1): DGGITQSPKYLFRKEGQNVTLSCEQNLNHDAMYWYRQDPGQGLRLIYYSQIVNDFQKGDIAEGYSVSREKKESFPLTVTSAQKNPTAFYLCASTTDRGLSTEAFFGQGTRLTVV.

V gene TRBV30 combines with J gene TRBJ1-2, with a tentative D call TRBD1 (6 bases). Germline CDR1 GTSNPN, CDR2 SVGIG (reference sequence). The CDR3 covers 13 residues. Trimming pared 2 bases from V and 5 bases from J, leaving 12 bases between. CDR3 amino acids: CAWSIDRLYGYTF. The CDR3 DNA reads TGTGCCTGGAGTATTGACAGGCTATATGGCTACACCTTC.

This clone came up once. CDR3 in amino acids: CASSVASEGYEQYF. The CDR3, as DNA: TGTGCCAGCAGCGTAGCTAGTGAAGGCTACGAGCAGTACTTC. The V and J genes are TRBV9 and TRBJ2-7; D gene unclear. The CDR3 is made up of 14 amino acids. With 0 bases removed from V and 3 bases from J, the gap between germline ends came to 10 bases. Per germline, CDR1 SGDLS and CDR2 YYNGEE.

Only a few counts were recorded for this clone. The J gene is TRBJ1-4, the V gene TRBV11-1, with 9 bases matching TRBD1. The CDR3 contains 12 residues. V lost 11 bases, J lost 7 bases, and 5 bases stayed unmatched. Germline loops: CDR1 SGHAT, CDR2 FQDESV (reference sequence). This chain's CDR3 is CADDRGVEKLFF. The CDR3 coding sequence is TGTGCCGACGACAGGGGGGTTGAAAAACTGTTTTTT.

The V gene is TRBV11-2, the J gene TRBJ1-4, with 9 bases aligning to TRBD1. The CDR3 is 17 amino acids. V dropped 4 bases and J dropped 6; count of bases not matched to a gene: 12. Germline V gene lookup returns CDR1 SGHAT and CDR2 FQNNGV. CDR3 nucleotides: TGTGCCAGCAGCTCCGGACAGGGGACGCGCGGGTATGAAAAACTGTTTTTT. Translating it yields CASSSGQGTRGYEKLFF.

The chain recombines TRBV7-9 with TRBJ1-2; 9 bases agree with TRBD1. The CDR3 runs 13 residues. Per the germline V gene, CDR1 is SEHNR and CDR2 is FQNEAQ (reference sequence). The trim removed 5 bases at V and 7 bases at J, leaving 5 bases unmatched. The CDR3 coding sequence is TGTGCCAGCAGCCTACGACAGGGGGTTGGCTACACCTTC. It translates to CASSLRQGVGYTF.

The gene calls are TRBV24-1 and TRBJ2-3, with D unclear. The ends were cut back, 0 bases at V and 5 bases at J, with 23 bases in the middle. The CDR3 contains 19 residues. Germline V CDR1 and CDR2: KGHDR, SFDVKD. CDR3 sequence (DNA): TGTGCCACCAGTGATTTGACCCGCTCGTTTTGGAGCGAACAAGATACGCAGTATTTT. Amino acid sequence: CATSDLTRSFWSEQDTQYF.

J is TRBJ2-1 and V is TRBV5-5, with D tentatively TRBD2 (5 bases). The germline V gene has CDR1 SGHKS and CDR2 YYEKEE (reference sequence). Trimming took 4 bases from V and 0 from J, leaving 8 bases between them. The CDR3 length is 14 residues. The CDR3 spells CASSNRGSYNEQFF. The CDR3 DNA reads as TGTGCCAGCAGCAACCGGGGCTCCTACAATGAGCAGTTCTTC.

This chain uses TRBV6-5 with TRBJ2-7; TRBD2 matches at 8 bases. Germline V CDR1 and CDR2: MNHEY, SVGAGI. The CDR3 covers 13 residues. With V trimmed by 6 bases and J by 5 bases, 6 bases remained unmatched. DNA of the CDR3: TGTGCCAGCAGAAAGCGGGAGCTGAACGAGCAGTACTTC. It is translated as CASRKRELNEQYF.

The chain uses TRBV9 and TRBJ2-3; TRBD2 aligns across 7 bases. This CDR3 comprises 16 residues. The V segment lost 0 bases and the J segment 8 bases; nucleotides outside the gene matches: 12. CDR1 and CDR2 from the germline V gene are SGDLS and YYNGEE. The CDR3 loop reads CASSVAISGVEGTQYF. The CDR3 DNA reads as TGTGCCAGCAGCGTAGCCATAAGCGGGGTAGAGGGTACGCAGTATTTT.

The chain combines TRBV18 with TRBJ2-1, with 8 nucleotides matching TRBD1. The CDR3 covers 13 residues. CDR1 KGHSH and CDR2 LQKENI come from the germline V gene. V lost 5 bases to trimming and J lost 8 bases; unmatched junction nucleotides: 5. The CDR3 DNA reads as TGTGCCAGCTCATCACAGACAGGGGATGAGCAGTTCTTC. Translated, it gives CASSSQTGDEQFF.

The rearrangement links TRBV11-2 to TRBJ2-7, with 9 bases aligning to TRBD2. The CDR3 contains 19 residues. Trimming took 4 bases from V and 0 from J; bases not matched to a gene: 16. Looked up from germline, CDR1 is SGHAT and CDR2 is FQNNGV. The CDR3 loop is CASSSPRALLSGSSYEQYF. The CDR3, as DNA: TGTGCCAGCAGCTCCCCAAGGGCCCTTCTTAGCGGGAGCTCCTACGAGCAGTACTTC. Full variable domain (rest looked up from reference TRBV11-2 and TRBJ2-7): EAGVAQSPRYKIIEKRQSVAFWCNPISGHATLYWYQQILGQGPKLLIQFQNNGVVDDSQLPKDRFSAERLKGVDSTLKIQPAKLEDSAVYLCASSSPRALLSGSSYEQYFGPGTRLTVT.

This chain uses TRBV19 with TRBJ2-1; 7 bases map to TRBD1. Germline assignment: CDR1 LNHDA and CDR2 SQIVND (reference sequence). V lost 4 bases and J lost 3; bases outside the gene matches: 0. The CDR3 is 13 residues long. The CDR3: CASSRDSYNEQFF. CDR3 in DNA: TGTGCCAGTAGTAGGGACAGCTACAATGAGCAGTTCTTC.

This clone was recorded only once. The chain is built from TRBV7-9 and TRBJ1-4; 10 bases are shared with TRBD1. This CDR3 is 15 amino acids long. Losses at the gene ends were 5 bases for V and 4 bases for J; bases not matched to a gene: 4. Germline V lookup: CDR1 SEHNR, CDR2 FQNEAQ (reference sequence). As DNA, the CDR3 is TGTGCCAGCAGCGGGGGACAGGGGAATAATGAAAAACTGTTTTTT. It specifies CASSGGQGNNEKLFF.

The chain combines TRBV19 with TRBJ2-3; TRBD2 matches 9 bases. Germline CDR1 is LNHDA and CDR2 is SQIVND (reference sequence). The CDR3 totals 19 residues. V was pared by 3 bases and J by 5 bases, with 18 bases of the junction left unmatched. Here the CDR3 reads CASSIGVRASGIVGDTQYF. As DNA, the CDR3 is TGTGCCAGTAGTATCGGGGTACGCGCTAGCGGGATTGTTGGAGATACGCAGTATTTT.

The chain couples TRBV5-5 to TRBJ1-1, with 9 positions matching TRBD1. Germline CDR1 reads SGHKS; CDR2 reads YYEKEE (reference sequence). The V and J ends lost 0 bases and 8 bases, in that order; junction bases with no gene match: 8. The CDR3 extends over 15 amino acids. The CDR3 coding sequence is TGTGCCAGCAGCTTGGAGAGGAGCGGACAGGGGGAAGCTTTCTTT. It codes for CASSLERSGQGEAFF.

This clone was picked up one time. The genes are TRBV18 and TRBJ1-5; TRBD1 matches at 7 bases. Germline lookup yields CDR1 KGHSH and CDR2 LQKENI. The CDR3 sequence is 15 residues long. V was clipped by 6 bases and J by 5 bases; unmatched bases: 10. This chain's CDR3 is CASSLTGAGDQPQHF. The CDR3 region has the DNA TGTGCCAGCTCCCTCACAGGGGCGGGTGATCAGCCCCAGCATTTT.

V gene TRBV29-1 combines with J gene TRBJ1-2; perhaps TRBD1 as D (6 bases). Trimming shortened V by 3 bases and J by 0 bases, and 11 bases separated the two germline ends. The CDR3 extends over 14 amino acids. The V gene's germline CDR1 is SQVTM and CDR2 ANQGSEA. CDR3 loop: CSVDLGGSNYGYTF. CDR3 coding DNA: TGCAGCGTTGATCTAGGGGGATCTAACTATGGCTACACCTTC.

V gene TRBV7-9 combines with J gene TRBJ2-1; D not resolved. CDR1 SEHNR and CDR2 FQNEAQ come from the germline V gene (reference sequence). The V and J ends lost 5 bases and 0 bases respectively, with 11 bases between them. This CDR3 comprises 15 residues. The CDR3 DNA follows: TGTGCCAGCAGCCAACTGCCGGTCTCCTACAATGAGCAGTTCTTC. Translating gives CASSQLPVSYNEQFF.